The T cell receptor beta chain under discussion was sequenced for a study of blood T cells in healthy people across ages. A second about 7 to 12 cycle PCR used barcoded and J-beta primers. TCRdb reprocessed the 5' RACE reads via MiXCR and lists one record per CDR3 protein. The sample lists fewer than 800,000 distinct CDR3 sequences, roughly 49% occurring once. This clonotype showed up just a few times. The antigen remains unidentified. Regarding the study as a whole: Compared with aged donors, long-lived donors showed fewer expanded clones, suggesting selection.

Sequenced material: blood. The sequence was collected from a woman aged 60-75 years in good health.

CDR3 sequence: CAWSGNLANEQFF. The CDR3 region has the DNA TGTGCCTGGAGTGGAAATCTAGCCAATGAGCAGTTCTTC. J is TRBJ2-1 and V is TRBV30; weak D call: TRBD2 (5 bases). Germline-derived CDR1 and CDR2 are GTSNPN and SVGIG (reference sequence). Between the trimmed V and J ends, which lost 1 base and 6 bases, there was a span of 10 bases. This CDR3 region has 13 residues.